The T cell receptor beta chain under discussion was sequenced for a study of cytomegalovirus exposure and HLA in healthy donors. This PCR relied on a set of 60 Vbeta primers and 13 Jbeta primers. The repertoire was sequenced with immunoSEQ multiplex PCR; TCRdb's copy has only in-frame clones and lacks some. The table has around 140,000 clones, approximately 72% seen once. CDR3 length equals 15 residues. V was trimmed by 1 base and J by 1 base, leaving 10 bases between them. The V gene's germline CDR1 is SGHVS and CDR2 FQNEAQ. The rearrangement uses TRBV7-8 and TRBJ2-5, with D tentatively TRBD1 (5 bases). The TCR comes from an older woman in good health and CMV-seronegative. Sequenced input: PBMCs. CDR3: CASSLGPGPQETQYF. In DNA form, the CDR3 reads TGTGCCAGCAGCTTAGGTCCAGGGCCCCAAGAGACCCAGTACTTC.